This TCR beta chain is from a study of OX40 agonist ivuxolimab in advanced cancers. Clones were read by immunoSEQ multiplex PCR, and TCRdb kept only the in-frame ones, dropping some. The sample shows 12,000 to 15,000 clones, roughly 85% of them seen only once. The germline CDR1 and CDR2 sequences are SNHLY and FYNNEI. The V end lost 1 base, the J end lost 5 bases, and 8 bases lay between the germline ends. The CDR3 totals 13 residues. The J gene is TRBJ2-5, the V gene TRBV2; no definite D call. The specimen was CD4+ or CD8+ T cells sorted from blood, collected in a trial of the OX40 agonist ivuxolimab. This clonotype originated in an adult with an advanced solid tumor such as melanoma, head and neck, liver or kidney cancer. The CDR3 loop is CASSEGRRETQYF. The CDR3 DNA reads TGTGCCAGCAGTGAAGGGAGAAGGGAGACCCAGTACTTC.